This TCR beta chain was captured in a study of cytomegalovirus exposure and HLA in healthy donors. Study-level findings and limits: In a later analysis, a genetic analysis reported fewer productive-TCR N-insertions in an Asian-associated ancestry cluster than the cohort average. Later analysis found that TCR beta chains associated with HLA were more clonally expanded than other, equally common chains. A later examination showed that TCR association rates differed by HLA locus, with DRB1 most and HLA-C fewest. It was reported that TCR beta sequences correctly inferred the HLA-A and HLA-B alleles for most subjects.

For this clone: Its target is unknown.

PCR was performed using 60 Vbeta and 13 Jbeta primers. This table comes from immunoSEQ multiplex PCR, and its TCRdb copy is limited to in-frame clones, with some not included. The sample has about 140,000 clones, nearly 80% seen once; the top ten hold approximately 15%. The germline V gene has CDR1 MGHDK and CDR2 SYGVNS. Trimming pared 5 bases from V and 7 bases from J, leaving 15 bases between. The CDR3 is 13 residues long. Sequencing was done on a sample of PBMCs. The V and J genes are TRBV25-1 and TRBJ2-7; D possibly corresponds to TRBD2 (6 bases). The origin of this receptor is a woman between 40 and 55 years old in good health and CMV-seronegative. This chain's CDR3 is CASSPAGLKEQYF. In DNA, the CDR3 is TGTGCCAGCAGTCCGGCGGGGCTAAAGGAGCAGTACTTC.